The sequence of this T cell receptor beta chain was determined in a study of T-cell reconstitution after alpha-beta-depleted transplantation in children. This clonotype was seen repeatedly, ten times or more. TCRbeta library construction was performed incorporating unique molecular identifiers. A single record per CDR3 protein comes from TCRdb applying MiXCR to the PCR reads. The data contain about 91,000 distinct CDR3 sequences, roughly 8.3% of them singletons. Germline CDR1 and CDR2: SNHLY and FYNNEI. Trimming stripped 7 bases from V and 2 bases from J, with 11 bases between. The CDR3 totals 14 residues.

The source material was PBMCs from the stem cell graft donor, sampled from the stem cell graft. V gene TRBV2 combines with J gene TRBJ2-2; D assignment may be TRBD1 or TRBD2 (5 bases each). This TCR derives from a human donor who donated a stem cell graft to a child with congenital amegakaryocytic thrombocytopenia. CDR3 bases: TGTGCCAGCAAGGGGACCGTAAACACCGGGGAGCTGTTTTTT. It is translated as CASKGTVNTGELFF.